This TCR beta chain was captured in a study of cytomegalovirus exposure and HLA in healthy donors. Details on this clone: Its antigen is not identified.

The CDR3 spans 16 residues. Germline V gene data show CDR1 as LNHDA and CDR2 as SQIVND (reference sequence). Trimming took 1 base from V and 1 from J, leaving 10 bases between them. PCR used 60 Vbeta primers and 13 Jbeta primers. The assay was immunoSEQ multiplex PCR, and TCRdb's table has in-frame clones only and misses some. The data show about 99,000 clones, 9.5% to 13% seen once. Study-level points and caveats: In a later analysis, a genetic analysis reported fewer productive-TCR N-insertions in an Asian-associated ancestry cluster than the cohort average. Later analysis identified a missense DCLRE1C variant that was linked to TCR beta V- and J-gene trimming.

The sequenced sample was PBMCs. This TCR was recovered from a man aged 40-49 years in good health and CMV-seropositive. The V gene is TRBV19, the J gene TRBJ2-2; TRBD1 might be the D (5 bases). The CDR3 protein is CASSIGSRVNTGELFF. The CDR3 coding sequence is TGTGCCAGTAGTATAGGTTCCAGGGTGAACACCGGGGAGCTGTTTTTT.